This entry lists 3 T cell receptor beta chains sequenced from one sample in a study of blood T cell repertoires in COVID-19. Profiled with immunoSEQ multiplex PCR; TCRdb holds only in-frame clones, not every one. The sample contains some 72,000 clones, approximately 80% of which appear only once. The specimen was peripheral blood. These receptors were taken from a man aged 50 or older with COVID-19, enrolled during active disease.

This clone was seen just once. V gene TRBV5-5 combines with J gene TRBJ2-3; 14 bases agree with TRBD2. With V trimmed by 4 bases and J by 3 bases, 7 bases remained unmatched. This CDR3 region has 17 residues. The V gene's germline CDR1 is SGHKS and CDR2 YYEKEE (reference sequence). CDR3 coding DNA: TGTGCCAGCAGCCCCGAACGACTAGCGGGAGGGACAGATACGCAGTATTTT. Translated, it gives CASSPERLAGGTDTQYF.

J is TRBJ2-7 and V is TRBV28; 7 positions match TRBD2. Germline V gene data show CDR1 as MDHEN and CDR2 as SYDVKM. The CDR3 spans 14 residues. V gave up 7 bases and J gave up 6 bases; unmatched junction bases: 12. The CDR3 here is CASNPGLTSSEQYF. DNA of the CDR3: TGTGCCAGCAATCCGGGACTAACATCTTCCGAGCAGTACTTC.

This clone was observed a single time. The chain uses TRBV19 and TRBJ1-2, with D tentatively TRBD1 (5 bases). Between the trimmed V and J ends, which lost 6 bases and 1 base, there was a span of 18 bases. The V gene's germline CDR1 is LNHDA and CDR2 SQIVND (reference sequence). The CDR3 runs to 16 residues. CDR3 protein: CASRSHGAESNYGYTF. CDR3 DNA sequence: TGTGCCAGTAGGAGCCATGGGGCAGAAAGTAACTATGGCTACACCTTC.